This T cell receptor (beta chain) was recorded in a study of early T cells in non-severe SARS-CoV-2 infection. Overall study context: The input, bulk RNA from unsorted whole blood, was sequenced, and chains were unpaired.

This clonotype was counted a few times. This CDR3 region has 13 residues. The trim removed 7 bases at V and 0 bases at J, leaving 1 base unmatched. Germline-derived CDR1 and CDR2 are DFQATT and SNEGSKA (reference sequence). One entry per CDR3 protein results from TCRdb running MiXCR on the 5' RACE reads. The table records about 69,000 distinct CDR3 sequences, about 9% of them present only once. The sequence was collected from an adult who was a healthcare worker with PCR-confirmed SARS-CoV-2 infection or an uninfected control (not recorded which). Sequenced input: whole blood. This sequence joins TRBV20-1 and TRBJ1-3; 9 bases are shared with TRBD1. CDR3 region: CSGTGDSGNTIYF. CDR3 DNA: TGCAGTGGGACAGGGGACTCTGGAAACACCATATATTTT.